The clone carrying this T cell receptor (beta chain) occurred once. The sample belongs to a study of T cell responses to AZD1222 COVID-19 vaccine. V dropped 3 bases and J dropped 6 bases, with 5 bases sitting between them. The CDR3 totals 11 residues. Germline values: CDR1 SEHNR, CDR2 FQNEAQ (reference sequence). The data were produced by immunoSEQ multiplex PCR, yet TCRdb's version contains in-frame clones alone and is incomplete. The sample contains tens of thousands of clones, around four fifths of which appear only once. The sequences come from peripheral blood, collected on day 0 of AZD1222 vaccination. This TCR came from an adult in good health. The V call is TRBV7-9, the J call TRBJ1-2; no clear D gene. The CDR3 DNA follows: TGTGCCAGCAGCTTCAATGATGGCTACACCTTC. It translates to CASSFNDGYTF.